This TCR beta chain was recovered during a study of blood T cell repertoires in COVID-19. As handled by the study authors: Amplified reference gene primers provided the basis for estimating nucleated cell counts. The data were produced by immunoSEQ multiplex PCR, yet TCRdb's version contains in-frame clones alone and is incomplete. Clonal size and the V and J genes are those of that table, whereas D and trimming came from the DNA. Altogether around 190,000 clones are present, 70% to 90% being singletons, with the ten largest covering 15% to 20%. With 6 bases clipped from V and 2 bases from J, the junction kept 2 bases outside the gene matches. CDR3 length equals 14 residues. CDR1 and CDR2 (germline): SGHRS, YFSETQ.

The chain is built from TRBV5-1 and TRBJ2-3; 11 bases are shared with TRBD1. The sequencing input was peripheral blood. The receptor's source is a man in his fifties with COVID-19, enrolled during active disease. The CDR3 bases are TGCGCCAGCAAGGACAGGGGGCCCACAGATACGCAGTATTTT. This gives the protein CASKDRGPTDTQYF.